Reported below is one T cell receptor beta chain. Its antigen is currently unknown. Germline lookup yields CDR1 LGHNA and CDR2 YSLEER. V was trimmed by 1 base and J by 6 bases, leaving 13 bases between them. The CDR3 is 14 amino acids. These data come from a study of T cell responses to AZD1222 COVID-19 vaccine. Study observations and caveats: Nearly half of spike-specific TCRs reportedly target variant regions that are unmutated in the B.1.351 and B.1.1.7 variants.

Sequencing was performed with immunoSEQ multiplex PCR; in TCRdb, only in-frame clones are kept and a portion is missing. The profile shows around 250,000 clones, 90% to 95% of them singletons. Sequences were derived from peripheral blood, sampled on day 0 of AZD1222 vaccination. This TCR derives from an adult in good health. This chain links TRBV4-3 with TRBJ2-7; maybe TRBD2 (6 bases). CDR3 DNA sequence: TGCGCCAGCAGCCAAGCGGGAGTCCCTCTCGAGCAGTACTTC. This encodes CASSQAGVPLEQYF.